This TCR beta chain was captured by sequencing in a study of blood T cell repertoires in COVID-19. Study at large: Italy, Spain and the United States were the sources of the convalescent and acute COVID-19 samples. PBMCs, B-cell-depleted T cells, or T cells were the source of the cDNA or gDNA that made up the material.

Sequencing used immunoSEQ multiplex PCR; TCRdb keeps in-frame clones, though not all of them. The data show a few hundred thousand clones, more than 65% seen once. This CDR3 spans 16 amino acids. CDR1 is MNHNS, CDR2 SASEGT, per germline. V shed 0 bases and J 2 bases; nucleotides not matched to a gene: 4. The sequence came from a human donor with acute or convalescent COVID-19. The donor label of this sample is uncertain. Sequenced sample: peripheral blood. The chain has TRBV6-1 and TRBJ2-1, with TRBD2 matching 7 bases. CDR3 nucleotide sequence: TGTGCCAGCAGTGAAGCTGGCCTAGCGGCCTACAATGAGCAGTTCTTC. Protein: CASSEAGLAAYNEQFF.